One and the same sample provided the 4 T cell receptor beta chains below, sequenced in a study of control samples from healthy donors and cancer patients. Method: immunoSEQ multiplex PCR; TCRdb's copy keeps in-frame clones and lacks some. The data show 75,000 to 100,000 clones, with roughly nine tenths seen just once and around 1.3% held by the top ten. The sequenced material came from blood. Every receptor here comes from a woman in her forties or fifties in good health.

The CDR3 region is CASSSSGSGSTHEQFF. The CDR3 DNA follows: TGTGCCAGCAGTTCTAGTGGTAGCGGGAGTACCCATGAGCAGTTCTTC. The J gene is TRBJ2-1, the V gene TRBV6-5; 9 bases map to TRBD2. The CDR3 contains 16 residues. Per the germline V gene, CDR1 is MNHEY and CDR2 is SVGAGI. V shed 4 bases and J 8 bases; nucleotides not matched to a gene: 12.

CDR3 in amino acids: CASSMDRGREQYF. In DNA, the CDR3 is TGTGCCAGCAGCATGGACAGGGGGAGGGAGCAGTACTTC. This chain links TRBV7-2 with TRBJ2-7; 10 bases are shared with TRBD1. The CDR3 consists of 13 residues. V gave up 5 bases and J gave up 7 bases; unmatched junction bases: 5. Germline V CDR1 and CDR2: SGHTA, FQGNSA. Full variable domain (outside the CDR3, taken from reference TRBV7-2 and TRBJ2-7): GAGVSQSPSNKVTEKGKDVELRCDPISGHTALYWYRQSLGQGLEFLIYFQGNSAPDKSGLPSDRFSAERTGGSVSTLTIQRTQQEDSAVYLCASSMDRGREQYFGPGTRLTVT.

CDR3 amino acids: CASSDLGDTGDQYF. The CDR3 region has the DNA TGTGCCAGCAGTGACCTAGGGGACACAGGGGATCAGTACTTC. The chain is built from TRBV27 and TRBJ2-7, with TRBD1 identical over 7 bases. Germline assignment: CDR1 MNHEY and CDR2 SMNVEV (reference sequence). This CDR3 comprises 14 residues. Losses at the gene ends were 5 bases for V and 10 bases for J; bases not matched to a gene: 14.

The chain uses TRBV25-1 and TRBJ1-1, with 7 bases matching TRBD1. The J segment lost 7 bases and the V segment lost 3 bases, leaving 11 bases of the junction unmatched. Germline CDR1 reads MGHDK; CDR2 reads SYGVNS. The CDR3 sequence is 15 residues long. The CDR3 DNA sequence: TGTGCCAGCAGTGACCCCTCGACAGGGAGAGATGAAGCTTTCTTT. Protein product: CASSDPSTGRDEAFF.